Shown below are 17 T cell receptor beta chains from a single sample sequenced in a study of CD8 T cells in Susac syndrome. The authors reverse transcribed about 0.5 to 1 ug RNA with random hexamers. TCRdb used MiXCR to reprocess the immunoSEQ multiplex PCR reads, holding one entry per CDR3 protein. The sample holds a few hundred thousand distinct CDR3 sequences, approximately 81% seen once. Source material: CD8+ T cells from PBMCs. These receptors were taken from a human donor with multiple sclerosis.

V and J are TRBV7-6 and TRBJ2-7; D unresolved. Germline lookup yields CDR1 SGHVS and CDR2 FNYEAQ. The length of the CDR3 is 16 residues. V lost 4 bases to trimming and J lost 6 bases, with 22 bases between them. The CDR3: CASSSLVWDGLGEQYF. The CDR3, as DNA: TGTGCCAGCAGCTCTCTTGTCTGGGATGGTTTGGGCGAGCAGTACTTC.

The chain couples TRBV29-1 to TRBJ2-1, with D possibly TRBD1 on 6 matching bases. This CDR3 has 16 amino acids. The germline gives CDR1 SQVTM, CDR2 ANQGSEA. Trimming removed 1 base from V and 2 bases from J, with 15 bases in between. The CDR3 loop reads CSVEGVMGQAYNEQFF. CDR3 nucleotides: TGCAGCGTTGAAGGGGTAATGGGACAAGCCTACAATGAGCAGTTCTTC.

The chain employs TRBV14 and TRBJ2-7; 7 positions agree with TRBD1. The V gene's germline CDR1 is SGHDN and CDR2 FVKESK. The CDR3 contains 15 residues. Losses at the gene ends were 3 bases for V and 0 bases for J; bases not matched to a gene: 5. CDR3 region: CASSQGRGSSYEQYF. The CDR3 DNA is TGTGCCAGCAGCCAGGGCAGGGGGAGCTCCTACGAGCAGTACTTC.

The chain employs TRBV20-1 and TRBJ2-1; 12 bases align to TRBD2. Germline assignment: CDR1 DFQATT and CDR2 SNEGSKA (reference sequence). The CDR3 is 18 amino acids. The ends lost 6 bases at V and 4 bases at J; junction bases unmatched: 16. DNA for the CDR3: TGCAGTGCCCTATATGCCGGTGGACTAGCGGGAAGGTACAATGAGCAGTTCTTC. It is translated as CSALYAGGLAGRYNEQFF.

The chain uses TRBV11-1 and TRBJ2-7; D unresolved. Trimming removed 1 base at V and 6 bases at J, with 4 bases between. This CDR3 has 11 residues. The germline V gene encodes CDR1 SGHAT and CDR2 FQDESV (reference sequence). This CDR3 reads CASSLVGEQYF. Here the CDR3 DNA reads TGTGCCAGCAGCTTAGTAGGCGAGCAGTACTTC.

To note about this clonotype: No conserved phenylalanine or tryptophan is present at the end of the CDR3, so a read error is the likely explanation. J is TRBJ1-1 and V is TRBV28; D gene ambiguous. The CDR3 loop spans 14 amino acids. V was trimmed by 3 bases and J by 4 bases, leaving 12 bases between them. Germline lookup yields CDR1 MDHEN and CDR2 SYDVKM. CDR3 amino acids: CASSFPDGGTEAFV. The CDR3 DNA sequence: TGTGCCAGCAGTTTCCCTGACGGAGGCACTGAAGCTTTCGTT.

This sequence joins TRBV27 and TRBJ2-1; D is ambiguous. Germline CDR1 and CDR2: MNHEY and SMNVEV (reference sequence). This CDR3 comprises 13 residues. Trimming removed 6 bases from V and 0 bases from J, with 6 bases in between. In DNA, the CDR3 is TGTGCCAGCAGGAACAGCTCCTACAATGAGCAGTTCTTC. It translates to CASRNSSYNEQFF.

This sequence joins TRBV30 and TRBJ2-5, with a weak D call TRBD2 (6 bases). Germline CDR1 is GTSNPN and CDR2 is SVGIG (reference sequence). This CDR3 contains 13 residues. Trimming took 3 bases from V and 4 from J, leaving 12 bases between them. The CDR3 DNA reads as TGTGCCTGGAGGCCGATGGGGGGAGAGACCCAGTACTTC. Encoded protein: CAWRPMGGETQYF.

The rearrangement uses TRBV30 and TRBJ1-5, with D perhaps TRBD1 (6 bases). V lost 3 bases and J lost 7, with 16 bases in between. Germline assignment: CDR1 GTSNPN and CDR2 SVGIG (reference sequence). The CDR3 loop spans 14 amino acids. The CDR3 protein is CAWSATGGRQPQHF. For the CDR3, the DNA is TGTGCCTGGAGCGCCACCGGGGGGCGGCAGCCCCAGCATTTT.

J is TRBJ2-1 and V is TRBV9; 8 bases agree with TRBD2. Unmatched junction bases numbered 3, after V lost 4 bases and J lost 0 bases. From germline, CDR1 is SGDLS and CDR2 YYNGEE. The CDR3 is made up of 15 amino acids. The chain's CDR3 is CASSLAGNSYNEQFF. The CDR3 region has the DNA TGTGCCAGCAGCTTAGCGGGAAACTCCTACAATGAGCAGTTCTTC.

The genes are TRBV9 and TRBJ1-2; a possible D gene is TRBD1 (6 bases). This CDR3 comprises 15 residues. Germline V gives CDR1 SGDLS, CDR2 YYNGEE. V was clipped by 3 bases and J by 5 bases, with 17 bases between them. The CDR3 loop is CASSEDTGGRYGYTF. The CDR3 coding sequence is TGTGCCAGCAGCGAAGACACCGGGGGCCGGTATGGCTACACCTTC.

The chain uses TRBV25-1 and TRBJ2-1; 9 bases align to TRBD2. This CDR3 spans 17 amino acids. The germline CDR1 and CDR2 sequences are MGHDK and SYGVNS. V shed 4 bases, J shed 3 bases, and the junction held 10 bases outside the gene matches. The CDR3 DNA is TGTGCCAGCAGTGCGAGACTAGCGGCCACTCACTACAATGAGCAGTTCTTC. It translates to CASSARLAATHYNEQFF.

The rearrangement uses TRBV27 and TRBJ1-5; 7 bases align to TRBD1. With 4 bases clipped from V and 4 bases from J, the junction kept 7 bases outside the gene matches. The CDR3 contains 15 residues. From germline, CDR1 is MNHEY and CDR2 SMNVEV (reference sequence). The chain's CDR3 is CASSSTGAVNQPQHF. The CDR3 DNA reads TGTGCCAGCAGTTCCACAGGGGCCGTAAATCAGCCCCAGCATTTT.

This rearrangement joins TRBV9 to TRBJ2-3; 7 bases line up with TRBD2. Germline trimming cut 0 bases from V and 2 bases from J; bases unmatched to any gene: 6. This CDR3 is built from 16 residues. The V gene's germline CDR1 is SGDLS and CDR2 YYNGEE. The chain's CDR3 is CASSVGLAEITDTQYF. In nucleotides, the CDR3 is TGTGCCAGCAGCGTAGGGCTAGCGGAGATCACAGATACGCAGTATTTT.

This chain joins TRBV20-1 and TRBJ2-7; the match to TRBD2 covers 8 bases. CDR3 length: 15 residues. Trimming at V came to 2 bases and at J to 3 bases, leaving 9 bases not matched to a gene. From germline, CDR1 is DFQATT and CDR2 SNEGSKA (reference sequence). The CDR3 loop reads CSARSVGLAGYEQYF. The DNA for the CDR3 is TGCAGTGCTAGATCGGTCGGGCTAGCGGGCTACGAGCAGTACTTC.

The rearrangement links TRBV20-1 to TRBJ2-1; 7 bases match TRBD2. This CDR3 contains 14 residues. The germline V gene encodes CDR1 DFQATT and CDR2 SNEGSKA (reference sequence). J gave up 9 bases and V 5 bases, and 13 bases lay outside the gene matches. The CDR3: CSAQLGGSPIEQFF. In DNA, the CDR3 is TGCAGTGCTCAATTGGGCGGGAGTCCTATTGAGCAGTTCTTC.

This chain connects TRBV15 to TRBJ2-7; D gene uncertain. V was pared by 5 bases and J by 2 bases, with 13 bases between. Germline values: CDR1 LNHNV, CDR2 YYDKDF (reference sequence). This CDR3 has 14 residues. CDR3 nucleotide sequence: TGTGCCACCAGCTTCAGGACGGATGCCTACGAGCAGTACTTC. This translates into CATSFRTDAYEQYF.